Listed below are T cell receptor beta chains from one sample, sequenced in a study of blood T cell repertoires in COVID-19. The assay was immunoSEQ multiplex PCR, and TCRdb's table has in-frame clones only and misses some. The table has roughly 230,000 clones, 65% to 85% seen once. The sample was peripheral blood. These TCRs come from an elderly woman with acute or convalescent COVID-19. The CDR3 runs from the conserved cysteine through the conserved F or W. Fields, in order: D gene, clone size, V gene, J gene, CDR3 protein, CDR3 DNA. A D gene is named only where the DNA matches it firmly. The size of a clone is reported for some rows only, either as once, few or many, or as a class for expanded clones.

>TRBD1|NA|TRBV29-1|TRBJ1-1
CSAQTGGNTEAFF
TGCAGCGCCCAGACAGGGGGGAACACTGAAGCTTTCTTT
>NA|NA|TRBV2|TRBJ2-5
CASSSQNQETQYF
TGTGCCAGCAGTTCACAGAACCAAGAGACCCAGTACTTC
>TRBD2|once|TRBV28|TRBJ2-7
CASSQTGLASYEQYF
TGTGCCAGCAGTCAGACGGGACTAGCGAGCTACGAGCAGTACTTC
>NA|NA|TRBV7-9|TRBJ2-3
CASSLYSTRTDTQYF
TGTGCCAGCAGCTTATACTCAACTCGCACAGATACGCAGTATTTT
>NA|NA|TRBV6-4|TRBJ2-2
CASSEWAGSGELFF
TGTGCCAGCAGTGAGTGGGCAGGGTCCGGGGAGCTGTTTTTT
>TRBD2|NA|TRBV9|TRBJ2-1
CASSFSGGPYEQFF
TGTGCCAGCAGCTTTAGCGGGGGTCCCTATGAGCAGTTCTTC
>NA|NA|TRBV6-5|TRBJ2-5
CASCHSTGLETQYF
TGTGCCAGCTGCCATTCGACTGGTTTGGAGACCCAGTACTTC
>NA|few|TRBV20-1|TRBJ2-3
CSASAPGGQGDTQYF
TGCAGTGCTAGTGCCCCGGGGGGCCAAGGAGATACGCAGTATTTT
>TRBD1|NA|TRBV6-5|TRBJ2-3
CATGRQGLTDTQYF
TGTGCCACGGGTAGACAGGGGCTCACAGATACGCAGTATTTT
>NA|NA|TRBV6-6|TRBJ2-2
CASSHDRSGTGELFF
TGTGCCAGCAGCCACGACAGAAGCGGGACCGGGGAGCTGTTTTTT
>NA|NA|TRBV7-2|TRBJ1-5
CASSLHLEQPQHF
TGTGCCAGCAGCCTCCATTTGGAGCAGCCCCAGCATTTT
>TRBD1|NA|TRBV5-1|TRBJ2-3
CASSVDRGSTDTQYF
TGCGCCAGCAGCGTCGACAGGGGAAGCACAGATACGCAGTATTTT
>TRBD1|few|TRBV5-1|TRBJ2-4
CASSSDRDGGNIQYF
TGCGCCAGCAGCTCGGACAGGGATGGTGGGAACATTCAGTACTTC
>TRBD1|NA|TRBV6-5|TRBJ1-2
CASDRAGRGYTF
TGTGCCAGCGACAGGGCGGGGCGTGGCTACACCTTC
>TRBD1|few|TRBV7-8|TRBJ1-4
CASSLVEGGRLFF
TGTGCCAGCAGCTTAGTAGAAGGGGGCCGACTGTTTTTT
>NA|NA|TRBV12-3/TRBV12-4|TRBJ1-2
CASSAGNYGYTF
TGTGCCAGCAGCGCCGGGAACTATGGCTACACCTTC
>NA|NA|TRBV21-1|TRBJ2-1
CASSLGAAGVLLCYEQFF
TGTGCCAGCAGCTTAGGGGCAGCGGGAGTTTTACTTTGCTATGAGCAGTTCTTC
>TRBD2|few|TRBV5-1|TRBJ2-5
CASSLELVAGTPQETQYF
TGCGCCAGCAGCTTGGAATTGGTAGCGGGGACCCCCCAAGAGACCCAGTACTTC
>TRBD1|NA|TRBV5-6|TRBJ1-2
CASSNRGGDGYTF
TGTGCCAGCAGCAACAGGGGGGGGGATGGCTACACCTTC
>NA|NA|TRBV10-3|TRBJ2-5
CAISEGARETQYF
TGTGCCATCAGTGAGGGCGCGCGGGAGACCCAGTACTTC
>TRBD2|NA|TRBV7-2|TRBJ2-7
CASSLALAGGNEQYF
TGTGCCAGCAGCTTAGCACTAGCGGGGGGAAACGAGCAGTACTTC
>NA|NA|TRBV7-9|TRBJ1-1
CASRHIVLAGYTEAFF
TGTGCCAGCAGACACATTGTCCTAGCTGGGTACACTGAAGCTTTCTTT
>NA|NA|TRBV6-4|TRBJ2-7
CASSVDMGGEQYF
TGTGCCAGCAGTGTCGACATGGGTGGCGAGCAGTACTTC
>NA|NA|TRBV7-2|TRBJ1-1
CASSPHGGMNTEAFF
TGTGCCAGCAGCCCCCATGGGGGGATGAACACTGAAGCTTTCTTT
>NA|NA|TRBV7-8|TRBJ2-1
CASSFLSYSYNEQFF
TGTGCCAGCAGCTTCCTTTCTTACTCCTACAATGAGCAGTTCTTC
>NA|NA|TRBV3-1/TRBV3-2|TRBJ2-7
CASSQGGPGSYEQYF
TGTGCCAGCAGCCAAGGGGGTCCGGGGTCCTACGAGCAGTACTTC
>NA|NA|TRBV4-1|TRBJ1-2
CASRLGAETLYGYTF
TGCGCCAGCAGGCTCGGTGCAGAGACTCTCTATGGCTACACCTTC
>NA|NA|TRBV10-3|TRBJ2-1
CAIRANGGLNEQFF
TGTGCCATCAGGGCCAACGGGGGGCTTAATGAGCAGTTCTTC
>TRBD1|few|TRBV6-5|TRBJ1-5
CASGGTVSNQPQHF
TGTGCCAGCGGGGGGACAGTCAGCAATCAGCCCCAGCATTTT
>NA|NA|TRBV19|TRBJ1-4
CASAYGGNNEKLFF
TGTGCCAGTGCTTACGGGGGGAATAATGAAAAACTGTTTTTT
>TRBD1|NA|TRBV5-1|TRBJ2-3
CASSGGTGDGTDTQYF
TGCGCCAGCAGCGGGGGGACAGGGGACGGCACAGATACGCAGTATTTT
>NA|few|TRBV10-3|TRBJ2-7
CAISESTEYEQYF
TGTGCCATCAGTGAGTCGACGGAGTACGAGCAGTACTTC
>TRBD1|NA|TRBV20-1|TRBJ1-1
CSAPGQGKAFF
TGCAGTGCACCGGGACAGGGCAAAGCTTTCTTT
>TRBD1|once|TRBV19|TRBJ1-5
CASNLGQFNQPQHF
TGTGCCAGTAATCTGGGACAGTTTAACCAGCCCCAGCATTTT
>NA|NA|TRBV6-5|TRBJ2-7
CASTSSYEQYF
TGTGCCAGCACCAGCTCCTACGAGCAGTACTTC
>NA|NA|TRBV4-2|TRBJ2-3
CASSQDGTDTQYF
TGTGCCAGCAGCCAAGACGGCACAGATACGCAGTATTTT
>TRBD2|NA|TRBV7-9|TRBJ2-3
CASRSGLAGSDTQYF
TGTGCCAGCAGGTCGGGACTAGCAGGTTCAGATACGCAGTATTTT
>TRBD2|few|TRBV7-9|TRBJ2-1
CASSPGLADNEQFF
TGTGCCAGCAGCCCCGGACTAGCGGACAATGAGCAGTTCTTC